This TCR beta chain was sequenced during a study of cytomegalovirus exposure and HLA in healthy donors. TCRdb's copy holds only in-frame clones and misses some; the assay was immunoSEQ multiplex PCR. The sample shows 350,000 or so clones, about nine tenths of them seen only once. This clone came up once. The target antigen is unknown. Donors were drawn from the approximately 110-subject validation cohort, separate from the approximately 640-subject first cohort. Study-level findings and limits: Three chains tied to CMV proved CMV antigen-specific in vitro. Among TCR beta chains, those listed as cytomegalovirus-associated numbered fewer than 200.

CDR1 is SEHNR and CDR2 is FQNEAQ in the germline V gene (reference sequence). CDR3 length: 16 residues. The V and J ends lost 2 bases and 3 bases, in that order; junction bases with no gene match: 4. Sequenced input: PBMCs. The sequence was obtained from a woman younger than 35 in good health and CMV-seronegative. V usage is TRBV7-9 and J usage is TRBJ2-2, with TRBD2 matching over 9 bases. This chain's CDR3 is CASSLTRGRDTGELFF. In DNA, the CDR3 is TGTGCCAGCAGCTTAACGCGCGGGAGGGACACCGGGGAGCTGTTTTTT.